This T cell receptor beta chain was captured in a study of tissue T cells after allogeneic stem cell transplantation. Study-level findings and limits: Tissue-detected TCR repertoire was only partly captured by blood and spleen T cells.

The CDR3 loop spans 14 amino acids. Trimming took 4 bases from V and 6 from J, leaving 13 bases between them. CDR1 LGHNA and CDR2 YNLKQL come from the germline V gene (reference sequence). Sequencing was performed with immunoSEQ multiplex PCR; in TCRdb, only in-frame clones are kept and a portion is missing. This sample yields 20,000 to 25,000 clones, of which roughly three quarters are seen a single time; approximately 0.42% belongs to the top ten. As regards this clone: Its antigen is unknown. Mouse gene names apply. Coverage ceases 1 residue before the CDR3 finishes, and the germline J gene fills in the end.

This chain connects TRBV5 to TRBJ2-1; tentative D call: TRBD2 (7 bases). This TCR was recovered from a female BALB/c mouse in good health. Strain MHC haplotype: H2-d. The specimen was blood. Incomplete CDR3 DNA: TGTGCCAGCAGCCCTATGGGGGGCAGTGCTGAGCAGTTC. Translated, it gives CASSPMGGSAEQF. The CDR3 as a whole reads CASSPMGGSAEQFF.